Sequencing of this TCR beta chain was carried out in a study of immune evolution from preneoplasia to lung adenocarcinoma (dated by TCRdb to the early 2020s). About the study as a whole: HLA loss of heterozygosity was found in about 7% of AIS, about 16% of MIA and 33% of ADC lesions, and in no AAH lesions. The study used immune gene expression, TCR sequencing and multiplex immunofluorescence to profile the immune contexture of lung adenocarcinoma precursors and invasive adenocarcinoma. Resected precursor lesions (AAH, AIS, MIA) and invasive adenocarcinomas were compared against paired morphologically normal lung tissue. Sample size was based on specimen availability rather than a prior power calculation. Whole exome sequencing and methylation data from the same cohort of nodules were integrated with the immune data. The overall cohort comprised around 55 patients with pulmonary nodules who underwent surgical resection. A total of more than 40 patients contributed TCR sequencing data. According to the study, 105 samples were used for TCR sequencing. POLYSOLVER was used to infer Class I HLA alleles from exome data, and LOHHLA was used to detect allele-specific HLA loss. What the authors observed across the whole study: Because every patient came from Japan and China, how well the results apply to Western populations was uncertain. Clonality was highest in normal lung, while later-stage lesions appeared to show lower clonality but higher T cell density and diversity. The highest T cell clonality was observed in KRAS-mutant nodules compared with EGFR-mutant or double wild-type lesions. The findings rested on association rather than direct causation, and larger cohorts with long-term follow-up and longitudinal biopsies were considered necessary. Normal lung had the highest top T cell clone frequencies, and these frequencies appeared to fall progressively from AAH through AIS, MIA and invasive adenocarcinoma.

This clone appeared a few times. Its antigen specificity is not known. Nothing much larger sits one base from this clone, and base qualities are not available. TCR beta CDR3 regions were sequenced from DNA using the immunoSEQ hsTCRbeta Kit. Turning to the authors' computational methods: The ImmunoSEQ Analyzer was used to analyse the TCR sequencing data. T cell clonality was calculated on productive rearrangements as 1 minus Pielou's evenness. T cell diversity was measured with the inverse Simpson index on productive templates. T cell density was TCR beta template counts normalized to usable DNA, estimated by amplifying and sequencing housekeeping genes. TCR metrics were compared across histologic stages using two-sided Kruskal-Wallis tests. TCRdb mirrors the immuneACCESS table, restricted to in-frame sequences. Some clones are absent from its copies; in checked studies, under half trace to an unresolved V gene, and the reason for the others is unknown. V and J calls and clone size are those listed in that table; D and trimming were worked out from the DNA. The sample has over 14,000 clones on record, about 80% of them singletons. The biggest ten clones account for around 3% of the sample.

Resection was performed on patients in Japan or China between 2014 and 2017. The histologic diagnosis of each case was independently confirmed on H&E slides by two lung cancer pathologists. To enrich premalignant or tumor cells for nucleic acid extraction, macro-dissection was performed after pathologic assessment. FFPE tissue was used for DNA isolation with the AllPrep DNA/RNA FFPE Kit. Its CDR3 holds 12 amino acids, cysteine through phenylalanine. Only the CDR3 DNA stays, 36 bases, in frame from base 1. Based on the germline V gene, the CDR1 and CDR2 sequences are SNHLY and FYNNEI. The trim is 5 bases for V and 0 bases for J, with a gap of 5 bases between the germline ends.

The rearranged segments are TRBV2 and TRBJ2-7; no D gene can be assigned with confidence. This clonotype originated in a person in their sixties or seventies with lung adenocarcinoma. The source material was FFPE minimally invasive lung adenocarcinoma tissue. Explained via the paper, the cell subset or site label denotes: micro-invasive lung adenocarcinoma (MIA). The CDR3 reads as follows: CASSWSSYEQYF. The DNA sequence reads TGTGCCAGCAGTTGGAGCTCCTACGAGCAGTACTTC.